This T cell receptor beta chain derives from a study of shared clonotypes between healthy human individuals. Germline values: CDR1 SGHRS, CDR2 YFSETQ. Trimming cost V 2 bases and J 3 bases, with 11 bases left between them. There are 15 residues in the CDR3. Libraries were prepared by immunoSEQ multiplex PCR; TCRdb keeps only in-frame clonotypes and omits some of them. This sample has 2.3 million or so clones, with 93% found just once. Notes on this clone: Other DNA sequences in this specimen translate into the identical CDR3.

The clonotype was recovered from a man younger than 30 in good health. Some clones in this sample may be carry-over from other donors' samples. Sequencing used naive CD4+ T cells from PBMCs. Indicated subset: CD45RA+ positively selected. This chain connects TRBV5-1 to TRBJ2-2; D possibly corresponds to TRBD1 (7 bases). The CDR3 is CASSLARGDTGELFF. For the CDR3, the DNA is TGCGCCAGCAGCTTAGCCAGGGGGGACACCGGGGAGCTGTTTTTT.